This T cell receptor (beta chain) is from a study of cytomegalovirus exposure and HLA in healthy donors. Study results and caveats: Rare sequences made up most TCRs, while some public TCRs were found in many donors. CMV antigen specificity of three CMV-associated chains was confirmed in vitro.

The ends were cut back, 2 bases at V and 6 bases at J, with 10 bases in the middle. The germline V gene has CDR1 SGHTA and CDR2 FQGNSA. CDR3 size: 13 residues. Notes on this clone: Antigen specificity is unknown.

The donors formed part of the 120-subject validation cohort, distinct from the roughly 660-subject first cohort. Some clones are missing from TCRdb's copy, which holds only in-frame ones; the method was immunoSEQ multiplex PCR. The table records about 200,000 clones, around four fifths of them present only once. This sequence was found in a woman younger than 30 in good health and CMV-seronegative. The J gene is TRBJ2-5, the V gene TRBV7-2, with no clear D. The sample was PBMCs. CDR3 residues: CASSLLQQQTQYF. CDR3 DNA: TGTGCCAGCAGCTTATTACAGCAACAGACCCAGTACTTC.